The 26 T cell receptor beta chains below all came from one sample that was sequenced in a study of OX40 agonist ivuxolimab in advanced cancers. Repertoires were generated with immunoSEQ multiplex PCR, while TCRdb's copy carries only in-frame clones and drops some. The sample lists some 63,000 clones; approximately 87% were seen once. The starting material was CD4+ or CD8+ T cells sorted from blood, obtained in a trial of the OX40 agonist ivuxolimab. All receptors derive from an adult with an advanced solid tumor such as melanoma, head and neck, liver or kidney cancer.

This clone was detected only once. The chain has TRBV18 and TRBJ2-6; D is uncertain. The V and J ends lost 1 base and 1 base respectively, with 14 bases between them. The CDR3 loop spans 18 amino acids. Per the germline V gene, CDR1 is KGHSH and CDR2 is LQKENI. The CDR3 nucleotides are TGTGCCAGCTCACCACGGGGTTCAGGTGTTTCTGGGGCCAACGTCCTGACTTTC. Amino acid sequence: CASSPRGSGVSGANVLTF. Full variable domain (remainder filled in from reference TRBV18 and TRBJ2-6): NAGVMQNPRHLVRRRGQEARLRCSPMKGHSHVYWYRQLPEEGLKFMVYLQKENIIDESGMPKERFSAEFPKEGPSILRIQQVVRGDSAAYFCASSPRGSGVSGANVLTFGAGSRLTVL.

This clone was found a few times. The V gene is TRBV19, the J gene TRBJ1-6; D may be TRBD1 (5 bases). V gave up 7 bases and J gave up 7 bases, with 11 bases separating them. This CDR3 has 13 residues. Germline V gene lookup returns CDR1 LNHDA and CDR2 SQIVND (reference sequence). CDR3 protein: CASNERGNSPLHF. As DNA, the CDR3 is TGTGCCAGTAATGAACGGGGGAATTCACCCCTCCACTTT. Drawing the rest from reference TRBV19 and TRBJ1-6, the complete variable domain is DGGITQSPKYLFRKEGQNVTLSCEQNLNHDAMYWYRQDPGQGLRLIYYSQIVNDFQKGDIAEGYSVSREKKESFPLTVTSAQKNPTAFYLCASNERGNSPLHFGNGTRLTVT.

The rearrangement links TRBV10-1 to TRBJ2-3; D is perhaps TRBD2 (5 bases). Between the trimmed V and J ends, which lost 3 bases and 1 base, there was a span of 8 bases. Germline CDR1 reads WNHNN; CDR2 reads SYGVQD (reference sequence). The CDR3 is made up of 14 amino acids. This chain's CDR3 is CASSEISGTDTQYF. The CDR3 nucleotides read TGCGCCAGCAGTGAAATTAGCGGCACAGATACGCAGTATTTT.

This chain uses TRBV10-3 with TRBJ2-1; 9 positions match TRBD1. This CDR3 is 16 amino acids long. Unmatched junction bases numbered 7, after V lost 3 bases and J lost 4 bases. CDR1 and CDR2 from the germline V gene are ENHRY and SYGVKD. CDR3 in amino acids: CAISDHDRGVYNEQFF. The CDR3 region has the DNA TGTGCCATCAGTGACCACGACAGGGGGGTTTACAATGAGCAGTTCTTC.

Concerning this clone: A junction end diverges from the germline sequence, so it may reflect a read error. The V call is TRBV7-8, the J call TRBJ2-7, with D perhaps assigned TRBD1 or TRBD2 (6 bases each). The CDR3 spans 15 residues. Germline lookup yields CDR1 SGHVS and CDR2 FQNEAQ. The CDR3 DNA reads as TGTGCCAGCAGATTAGGGCGGGGACAAGACCGCGAGCAGTACTTC. It is translated as CASRLGRGQDREQYF.

The chain recombines TRBV5-5 with TRBJ2-2, with D maybe TRBD1 (5 bases). The CDR3 consists of 15 residues. Trimming took off 1 base at V and 3 bases at J, with 10 bases between the two ends. Germline V gene lookup returns CDR1 SGHKS and CDR2 YYEKEE (reference sequence). CDR3 DNA sequence: TGTGCCAGCAGCTTGACTTCAGGGTACACCGGGGAGCTGTTTTTT. Translation gives CASSLTSGYTGELFF.

This rearrangement joins TRBV29-1 to TRBJ2-1, with D hard to call. The CDR3 length is 11 residues. V lost 8 bases to trimming and J lost 4 bases, with 9 bases between them. Germline CDR1 SQVTM, CDR2 ANQGSEA. The CDR3 region has the DNA TGCAGCTCTGAAGGGTACAATGAGCAGTTCTTC. Protein product: CSSEGYNEQFF.

Note on this clone: Other DNA sequences in the same sample also yield this CDR3. V is TRBV6-5 and J is TRBJ1-5; D unresolved. CDR1 MNHEY and CDR2 SVGAGI come from the germline V gene. This CDR3 spans 13 amino acids. V was pared by 3 bases and J by 1 base, with 4 bases between. CDR3 sequence: CASSYLSNQPQHF. As DNA, the CDR3 is TGTGCCAGCAGTTATTTGAGCAATCAGCCCCAGCATTTT.

The V gene is TRBV28, the J gene TRBJ2-7; D is uncertain. With 2 bases removed from V and 4 bases from J, the gap between germline ends came to 18 bases. The CDR3 length is 16 residues. Germline loops: CDR1 MDHEN, CDR2 SYDVKM. CDR3 sequence (DNA): TGTGCCAGCAGTTTAGGTGGGCGATCCCATTCTTACGAGCAGTACTTC. It yields the protein CASSLGGRSHSYEQYF.

The chain couples TRBV6-5 to TRBJ1-2; perhaps TRBD1 as D (5 bases). The germline gives CDR1 MNHEY, CDR2 SVGAGI. The CDR3 extends over 15 amino acids. V lost 3 bases and J 4 bases, leaving 15 bases between the germline ends. The CDR3 loop is CASSYPAGAAYGYTF. For the CDR3, the DNA is TGTGCCAGCAGTTATCCAGCCGGGGCTGCCTATGGCTACACCTTC.

The chain employs TRBV7-9 and TRBJ2-3, with 10 positions matching TRBD2. The CDR3 has 16 residues. The germline gives CDR1 SEHNR, CDR2 FQNEAQ (reference sequence). V lost 7 bases and J lost 2; bases outside the gene matches: 9. The CDR3 DNA sequence: TGTGCCAGCACCGAAGGGACTAGCGCAATCACAGATACGCAGTATTTT. Its translation: CASTEGTSAITDTQYF.

The rearrangement uses TRBV27 and TRBJ2-1; possibly TRBD1 for D (5 bases). Trimming shortened V by 5 bases and J by 10 bases, and 12 bases separated the two germline ends. Germline CDR1 is MNHEY and CDR2 is SMNVEV (reference sequence). CDR3 length: 12 residues. The CDR3 region is CASSPGFVEQFF. The CDR3 coding sequence is TGTGCCAGCAGTCCAGGGTTCGTGGAGCAGTTCTTC.

The V and J genes are TRBV9 and TRBJ1-1; D perhaps matches TRBD1 (5 bases). The germline V gene encodes CDR1 SGDLS and CDR2 YYNGEE. This CDR3 spans 13 amino acids. The V end lost 4 bases, the J end lost 7 bases, and 14 bases lay between the germline ends. The CDR3 is CASSHGGLDEAFF. The CDR3 coding sequence is TGTGCCAGCAGCCATGGGGGTTTGGATGAAGCTTTCTTT.

V is TRBV6-6 and J is TRBJ2-5; possibly TRBD1 or TRBD2 for D (5 bases each). The J call could be wrong; TRBJ2-7 is a better fit for the DNA end. This CDR3 spans 14 amino acids. Germline CDR1 MNHNY, CDR2 SVGAGI (reference sequence). Written as DNA, the CDR3 is TGTGCCAGCAGCTTGGGGCAGGGACCTTACGAGCAGTACTTC. Amino acid sequence: CASSLGQGPYEQYF.

The V and J genes are TRBV29-1 and TRBJ2-3; no clear D. The germline CDR1 and CDR2 sequences are SQVTM and ANQGSEA. CDR3 length: 12 amino acids. Trimming removed 4 bases from V and 3 bases from J, with 8 bases in between. The CDR3 region has the DNA TGCAGCGTTGTCAGGAGAACAGATACGCAGTATTTT. Its translation is CSVVRRTDTQYF.

The DNA for the CDR3 is TGTGCCAGCAGTCCTACAGGGATGTACTACGAGCAGTACTTC. Amino acids: CASSPTGMYYEQYF. The J gene is TRBJ2-7, the V gene TRBV6-6; possible D gene TRBD1, 6 bases. The CDR3 is 14 residues long. V lost 5 bases and J 3 bases, leaving 14 bases between the germline ends. Germline V gene data show CDR1 as MNHNY and CDR2 as SVGAGI (reference sequence).

This clone showed up just once. The chain carries TRBV5-4 and TRBJ2-1, with TRBD2 identical over 10 bases. The CDR3 runs 15 residues. V shed 4 bases and J 7 bases; nucleotides not matched to a gene: 8. Germline V lookup: CDR1 SGHNT, CDR2 YYREEE (reference sequence). The CDR3 reads CASSPLAGEGNEQFF. CDR3 DNA: TGTGCCAGCAGCCCCCTAGCGGGAGAGGGGAATGAGCAGTTCTTC.

The chain joins TRBV4-3 to TRBJ1-4; 10 positions match TRBD1. Per germline, CDR1 LGHNA and CDR2 YSLEER. The J segment lost 5 bases and the V segment lost 1 base, leaving 7 bases of the junction unmatched. The CDR3 has 17 residues. The CDR3 spells CASSQAGQGEVNEKLFF. CDR3 bases: TGCGCCAGCAGCCAAGCCGGACAGGGGGAAGTAAATGAAAAACTGTTTTTT.

The rearrangement links TRBV15 to TRBJ1-2; possibly TRBD1 for D (5 bases). V gave up 1 base and J gave up 1 base, with 22 bases separating them. Germline V gene lookup returns CDR1 LNHNV and CDR2 YYDKDF (reference sequence). The CDR3 has 19 amino acids. As DNA, the CDR3 is TGTGCCACCAGCAGAGTGAGCGGAGCAGGAGGGGCTTATAACTATGGCTACACCTTC. Protein: CATSRVSGAGGAYNYGYTF.

The V call is TRBV4-2, the J call TRBJ1-1; the D gene is possibly TRBD1 (5 bases). The CDR3 contains 20 residues. V shed 0 bases and J shed 0 bases, with 23 bases lying between them. Germline-derived CDR1 and CDR2 are LGHNA and YNFKEQ. The CDR3 spells CASSQEDPSAGFYMNTEAFF. The CDR3 DNA is TGTGCCAGCAGCCAAGAAGATCCCTCGGCAGGGTTTTACATGAACACTGAAGCTTTCTTT.

The genes are TRBV18 and TRBJ1-4; D is perhaps TRBD1 (5 bases). The V end was cut by 5 bases, the J end by 2 bases, with 6 bases between. The CDR3 spans 13 residues. Looked up from germline, CDR1 is KGHSH and CDR2 is LQKENI. The CDR3 region has the DNA TGTGCCAGCTCAGGGGCGACTAATGAAAAACTGTTTTTT. Translating gives CASSGATNEKLFF.

The V and J genes are TRBV6-6 and TRBJ2-4; TRBD2 matches 9 bases. CDR3 size: 16 residues. Germline-derived CDR1 and CDR2 are MNHNY and SVGAGI (reference sequence). V lost 6 bases and J lost 2; bases outside the gene matches: 8. The CDR3 region is CASSHASSGTKNIQYF. CDR3 bases: TGTGCCAGCAGCCACGCGTCTAGCGGGACCAAAAACATTCAGTACTTC.

Turning to this clone: Sequence at one end of the junction differs from germline and may be a read error. The genes are TRBV7-7 and TRBJ2-2, with D possibly TRBD1 on 6 matching bases. The CDR3 length is 15 residues. Germline V gene lookup returns CDR1 SSHAT and CDR2 FNYEAQ (reference sequence). CDR3 residues: CASSTGTFEAGELFF. In DNA form, the CDR3 reads TGTGCTAGCAGTACAGGGACATTTGAGGCCGGGGAGCTGTTTTTT.

The chain is built from TRBV5-4 and TRBJ1-6; the D gene is possibly TRBD1 (5 bases). The length of the CDR3 is 14 residues. The V gene's germline CDR1 is SGHNT and CDR2 YYREEE (reference sequence). The V and J ends lost 0 bases and 8 bases respectively, with 9 bases between them. CDR3 sequence: CASSLERGYSPLHF. Written as DNA, the CDR3 is TGTGCCAGCAGCTTGGAGAGGGGTTATTCACCCCTCCACTTT.

The genes are TRBV7-6 and TRBJ2-5, with D maybe TRBD2 (5 bases). V was cut by 2 bases and J by 1 base, with 20 bases left in between. The germline V gene encodes CDR1 SGHVS and CDR2 FNYEAQ. This CDR3 region has 18 residues. The CDR3 DNA sequence: TGTGCCAGCAGCTTACGTTTAAGTGGAGGTCTGCGCCAAGAGACCCAGTACTTC. It translates to CASSLRLSGGLRQETQYF.

The chain is built from TRBV5-6 and TRBJ2-2, with 10 positions matching TRBD2. The CDR3 length is 18 residues. J was trimmed by 4 bases and V by 2 bases; bases with no gene match: 11. CDR1 is SGHDT and CDR2 is YYEEEE in the germline V gene. CDR3 sequence: CASSFRASGSSPTGELFF. The CDR3 DNA reads as TGTGCCAGCAGCTTTCGCGCTAGCGGGAGTAGCCCCACCGGGGAGCTGTTTTTT. Variable domain in full (rest from reference TRBV5-6 and TRBJ2-2): DAGVTQSPTHLIKTRGQQVTLRCSPKSGHDTVSWYQQALGQGPQFIFQYYEEEERQRGNFPDRFSGHQFPNYSSELNVNALLLGDSALYLCASSFRASGSSPTGELFFGEGSRLTVL.